Below, 21 T cell receptor beta chains from the same sample are listed, as sequenced in a study of cytomegalovirus exposure and HLA in healthy donors. Using immunoSEQ multiplex PCR, the repertoire was profiled, and TCRdb retains in-frame clones only, with some absent. The table records about 110,000 clones, 85% to 90% of them present only once. Sequenced material: PBMCs. Receptors were obtained from a woman aged 18-35 years in good health and CMV-seropositive.

This chain joins TRBV10-3 and TRBJ1-2; D might be TRBD1 (5 bases). Germline lookup yields CDR1 ENHRY and CDR2 SYGVKD. The V end lost 2 bases, the J end lost 1 base, and 11 bases lay between the germline ends. This CDR3 comprises 15 residues. The CDR3 DNA is TGTGCCATCAGTGAGCCCCCGACAGATAACTATGGCTACACCTTC. Protein sequence: CAISEPPTDNYGYTF.

The chain links TRBV7-9 to TRBJ1-1; 10 bases are shared with TRBD1. J lost 1 base, V lost 5 bases, and 7 bases had no gene match. In germline, CDR1 is SEHNR, CDR2 FQNEAQ (reference sequence). CDR3 size: 16 residues. Here the CDR3 reads CASSPKGQGSNTEAFF. DNA for the CDR3: TGTGCCAGCAGCCCTAAGGGACAGGGGTCGAACACTGAAGCTTTCTTT. Full variable domain (rest looked up from reference TRBV7-9 and TRBJ1-1): DTGVSQNPRHKITKRGQNVTFRCDPISEHNRLYWYRQTLGQGPEFLTYFQNEAQLEKSRLLSDRFSAERPKGSFSTLEIQRTEQGDSAMYLCASSPKGQGSNTEAFFGQGTRLTVV.

This chain joins TRBV13 and TRBJ1-4; 10 positions match TRBD1. V trimming: 4 bases; J trimming: 8 bases; junction bases outside the gene matches: 7. CDR3 length: 15 residues. Germline CDR1 and CDR2: PRHDT and FYEKMQ (reference sequence). The CDR3 sequence: CASSSTGGGGEKLFF. CDR3 DNA: TGTGCCAGCAGCTCGACAGGGGGCGGGGGCGAAAAACTGTTTTTT.

J is TRBJ1-2 and V is TRBV7-9, with D perhaps TRBD1 (5 bases). Trimming left V 5 bases short and J 4 bases short, with 11 bases between. This CDR3 is 13 amino acids long. Germline CDR1 and CDR2: SEHNR and FQNEAQ (reference sequence). The CDR3 DNA follows: TGTGCCAGCAGCAAATGGACAAGCTATGGCTACACCTTC. Protein product: CASSKWTSYGYTF.

This chain connects TRBV5-6 to TRBJ2-1; D perhaps matches TRBD2 (6 bases). This CDR3 is built from 14 residues. The ends were cut back, 2 bases at V and 5 bases at J, with 11 bases in the middle. Per germline, CDR1 SGHDT and CDR2 YYEEEE. CDR3 sequence reads: CASSFGRTNNEQFF. CDR3 nucleotides: TGTGCCAGCAGCTTTGGCAGGACTAACAATGAGCAGTTCTTC.

This clone was counted once. The V gene is TRBV19, the J gene TRBJ1-5; D is unresolved. CDR1 is LNHDA, CDR2 SQIVND, per germline (reference sequence). CDR3 size: 16 residues. The germline V and J ends were trimmed by 6 bases and 3 bases, with 18 bases remaining between them. The CDR3 region is CASSVRRGPSNQPQHF. The CDR3 DNA is TGTGCCAGTAGCGTTCGGAGAGGGCCTTCCAATCAGCCCCAGCATTTT.

This clone has more than one count but fewer than ten. The chain recombines TRBV14 with TRBJ1-2, with a possible D match to TRBD1 (6 bases). The germline CDR1 and CDR2 sequences are SGHDN and FVKESK. CDR3 length equals 14 residues. V lost 4 bases and J 8 bases, leaving 17 bases between the germline ends. The CDR3 DNA follows: TGTGCCAGCAGCCCCTTGGGGGGGGCGGGCGGCTACACCTTC. Translating gives CASSPLGGAGGYTF.

This sequence joins TRBV6-5 and TRBJ2-7; TRBD2 is a possible D gene (6 bases). The germline V gene encodes CDR1 MNHEY and CDR2 SVGAGI. Trimming shortened V by 4 bases and J by 3 bases, and 19 bases separated the two germline ends. This CDR3 comprises 16 residues. CDR3 DNA: TGTGCCAGCAGTTTAACGTGGGACTTCAGCCGCTACGAGCAGTACTTC. It specifies CASSLTWDFSRYEQYF.

The chain is built from TRBV28 and TRBJ1-2, with a weak D call TRBD1 (5 bases). The CDR3 spans 15 residues. The V and J ends lost 6 bases and 3 bases respectively, with 17 bases between them. The germline CDR1 and CDR2 sequences are MDHEN and SYDVKM. The CDR3 loop is CASSPAGRLYYGYTF. For the CDR3, the DNA is TGTGCCAGCAGCCCTGCAGGGAGGCTATACTATGGCTACACCTTC.

V is TRBV7-6 and J is TRBJ2-7; 9 nucleotides agree with TRBD1. The V and J ends lost 5 bases and 3 bases, in that order; junction bases with no gene match: 11. Germline V gene sequence: CDR1 SGHVS, CDR2 FNYEAQ. The CDR3 spans 16 residues. CDR3 DNA sequence: TGTGCCAGCAGCCCCGGGACAGGGTTTCAATACTACGAGCAGTACTTC. As protein: CASSPGTGFQYYEQYF.

V usage is TRBV5-1 and J usage is TRBJ2-7, with a tentative D call TRBD1 (8 bases). V gave up 2 bases and J gave up 5 bases, with 14 bases separating them. CDR3 size: 14 residues. Germline CDR1 SGHRS, CDR2 YFSETQ. DNA for the CDR3: TGCGCCAGCAGCTTAGGACAGGGAGGGAACGAGCAGTACTTC. Translated, it gives CASSLGQGGNEQYF.

The chain uses TRBV10-3 and TRBJ2-5, with D possibly being TRBD1 (6 bases). Per the germline V gene, CDR1 is ENHRY and CDR2 is SYGVKD. Trimming cost V 3 bases and J 5 bases, with 10 bases left between them. There are 13 residues in the CDR3. This CDR3 is CAISDQGWETQYF. In DNA, the CDR3 is TGTGCCATCAGTGATCAGGGGTGGGAGACCCAGTACTTC.

This clone turned up a few times. J is TRBJ2-7 and V is TRBV28, with TRBD2 as a possible D gene (8 bases). CDR3 length equals 14 residues. V was clipped by 3 bases and J by 2 bases, with 11 bases between them. CDR1 and CDR2 from the germline V gene are MDHEN and SYDVKM. The CDR3 coding sequence is TGTGCCAGCAGTTTCGGGAGGGGGCCCTACGAGCAGTACTTC. It specifies CASSFGRGPYEQYF.

This clone was observed a single time. The chain joins TRBV11-3 to TRBJ1-2, with D hard to call. There are 14 residues in the CDR3. Germline V CDR1 and CDR2: SGHNT, YENEEA. The V end was cut by 5 bases, the J end by 2 bases, with 12 bases between. CDR3: CASSPRGINYGYTF. DNA of the CDR3: TGTGCCAGCAGCCCGCGAGGAATAAACTATGGCTACACCTTC.

The chain carries TRBV19 and TRBJ1-2; D is unresolved. Trimming removed 6 bases from V and 4 bases from J, with 15 bases in between. The CDR3 is 14 amino acids. Germline-derived CDR1 and CDR2 are LNHDA and SQIVND (reference sequence). This CDR3 reads CASSPLDSFYGYTF. Here the CDR3 DNA reads TGTGCCAGTAGCCCTCTGGACTCCTTCTATGGCTACACCTTC.

This clone came up a few times. The CDR3 spells CSAGTGGTDTQYF. The CDR3 DNA follows: TGCAGCGCCGGGACAGGGGGCACAGATACGCAGTATTTT. V gene TRBV29-1 combines with J gene TRBJ2-3; 10 nucleotides align to TRBD1. The trim removed 7 bases at V and 1 base at J, leaving 2 bases unmatched. The CDR3 length is 13 residues. Looked up from germline, CDR1 is SQVTM and CDR2 is ANQGSEA.

This rearrangement joins TRBV14 to TRBJ2-3, with 7 bases that match TRBD1. There are 18 residues in the CDR3. The V segment lost 2 bases and the J segment 5 bases; nucleotides outside the gene matches: 16. Germline CDR1 and CDR2: SGHDN and FVKESK. CDR3 loop: CASSQKRPHRGQRDTQYF. The CDR3 DNA reads as TGTGCCAGCAGCCAAAAACGACCGCACCGGGGACAGCGAGATACGCAGTATTTT.

The rearrangement joins TRBV6-1 to TRBJ1-2, with 11 bases lining up with TRBD1. This CDR3 has 14 amino acids. V was clipped by 8 bases and J by 5 bases; unmatched bases: 7. Germline V gene data show CDR1 as MNHNS and CDR2 as SASEGT. CDR3 residues: CASGLGQGAYGYTF. The DNA for the CDR3 is TGTGCCAGCGGGTTAGGACAGGGGGCGTATGGCTACACCTTC.

V is TRBV5-1 and J is TRBJ2-1; D tentatively reads TRBD1 or TRBD2 (6 bases each). CDR3 length: 15 residues. The germline gives CDR1 SGHRS, CDR2 YFSETQ. The germline V and J ends were trimmed by 4 bases and 2 bases, with 13 bases remaining between them. CDR3 amino acids: CASSLGGQTYNEQFF. For the CDR3, the DNA is TGCGCCAGCAGCCTGGGGGGACAAACCTACAATGAGCAGTTCTTC.

The chain joins TRBV11-2 to TRBJ1-2, with D perhaps matching TRBD1 (5 bases). The length of the CDR3 is 13 residues. Germline V lookup: CDR1 SGHAT, CDR2 FQNNGV. V lost 4 bases and J 8 bases, leaving 14 bases between the germline ends. The CDR3 spells CASSSIRVGGYTF. CDR3 DNA: TGTGCCAGCAGCTCGATCAGGGTTGGAGGCTACACCTTC.

J is TRBJ2-7 and V is TRBV6-5; the match to TRBD1 covers 8 bases. The CDR3 is made up of 14 amino acids. From germline, CDR1 is MNHEY and CDR2 SVGAGI. Germline trimming cut 4 bases from V and 4 bases from J; bases unmatched to any gene: 6. The CDR3 reads CASSSTGAGYEQYF. The CDR3 DNA reads as TGTGCCAGCAGTTCGACAGGGGCGGGTTACGAGCAGTACTTC.